This is a list of T cell receptor beta chains from one sample in a study of T cell clones after liver transplantation. Sequenced by immunoSEQ multiplex PCR; TCRdb stores in-frame clones only, minus some. Altogether around 100,000 clones are present, around 83% being singletons, with the ten largest covering around 0.94%. Sequenced material: CD4+ T cells from blood, taken before liver transplant. Receptors were obtained from a human donor who received a liver transplant. Each CDR3 is given with its conserved first and last residue. The D gene is left open where the match is weak. The listing skips clone size in some rows; elsewhere it reads once, few, many or a size class.

clone size | J gene | V gene | D gene | CDR3 DNA | CDR3 protein
few | TRBJ2-7 | TRBV7-9 | NA | TGTGCCAGCAGCTTAGAGGCAGGACAGCAGTACTTC | CASSLEAGQQYF
NA | TRBJ2-3 | TRBV4-3 | NA | TGCGCCAGCAGCCAAGATTCCCCGGGTCCCGGGGCCTCAGATACGCAGTATTTT | CASSQDSPGPGASDTQYF
few | TRBJ2-2 | TRBV15 | TRBD1 | TGTGCCACCAGCGCATACAGGGGGCTTGGGACCGGGGAGCTGTTTTTT | CATSAYRGLGTGELFF
NA | TRBJ2-5 | TRBV5-6 | TRBD1 | TGTGCCAGCTGGACAGGGGGGTACCAAGAGACCCAGTACTTC | CASWTGGYQETQYF
NA | TRBJ1-3 | TRBV25-1 | TRBD1 | TGTGCCAGCACAGGCCCGACAGGGGAAAACTCTGGAAACACCATATATTTT | CASTGPTGENSGNTIYF
NA | TRBJ1-1 | TRBV7-3 | NA | TGTGCCAGCAGCTTCGGGGGGAACACTGAAGCTTTCTTT | CASSFGGNTEAFF
NA | TRBJ2-7 | TRBV7-9 | NA | TGTGCCAGCAGTCACCCGGGCCCCACGGAGGAGCAGTACTTC | CASSHPGPTEEQYF
NA | TRBJ1-3 | TRBV7-9 | NA | TGTGCCAGCAGCTTAGTGCAGGGAGGCGGAAACACCATATATTTT | CASSLVQGGGNTIYF
NA | TRBJ2-7 | TRBV10-1 | TRBD1 | TGCGCCAGCAGTGAGTCTATCGGGACAGGGGTGTACGAGCAGTACTTC | CASSESIGTGVYEQYF
NA | TRBJ2-7 | TRBV7-9 | TRBD1 | TGTGCCAGCAGCACTTCGACAGGGGGCGCGGGGGAGCAGTACTTC | CASSTSTGGAGEQYF
NA | TRBJ2-5 | TRBV7-2 | NA | TGTGCCAGCAGCTTAGCGGGGCCCTCCGGAGAGACCCAGTACTTC | CASSLAGPSGETQYF
NA | TRBJ2-1 | TRBV9 | NA | TGTGCCAGCAGCGTAGCCCCGGGGGTATACAATGAGCAGTTCTTC | CASSVAPGVYNEQFF
NA | TRBJ1-1 | TRBV21-1 | NA | TGTGCCAGCTCGTACCGGGACCACTTT | CASSYRDHF
NA | TRBJ1-5 | TRBV7-9 | NA | TGTGCCAGCTCCGGAGGGGTCAACCAGCCCCAGCATTTT | CASSGGVNQPQHF
NA | TRBJ2-7 | TRBV4-3 | NA | TGCGCCAGCAGCCAGAGGTCGGCAGTAAGGAACGAGCAGTACTTC | CASSQRSAVRNEQYF
NA | TRBJ2-2 | TRBV30 | TRBD2 | TGTGCCTGGAGTGTTGGGACTAGCGGAGTGGGCACCGGGGAGCTGTTTTTT | CAWSVGTSGVGTGELFF
few | TRBJ1-2 | TRBV6-4 | NA | TGTGCCAGCAGTGAGCAAGCCAACTCCTATGGCTACACCTTC | CASSEQANSYGYTF
NA | TRBJ1-5 | TRBV2 | NA | TGTGCCAGCAGTGAGTCCAGAGTTAGCAATCAGCCCCAGCATTTT | CASSESRVSNQPQHF
NA | TRBJ2-2 | TRBV6-1 | NA | TGTGCCAGCACCTTCCGGGTGAACACCGGGGAGCTGTTTTTT | CASTFRVNTGELFF
few | TRBJ1-2 | TRBV9 | TRBD1 | TGTGCCAGCAGCGCCACAGGGGGGAACTATGGCTACACCTTC | CASSATGGNYGYTF
once | TRBJ1-1 | TRBV5-1 | TRBD1 | TGCGCCAGCAGCTTGTTAGGGGGCCGCACTGAAGCTTTCTTT | CASSLLGGRTEAFF
once | TRBJ2-2 | TRBV7-8 | TRBD2 | TGTGCCAGCAGCTTAGTAGTAGCGGGAGGGCTAAACACCGGGGAGCTGTTTTTT | CASSLVVAGGLNTGELFF
NA | TRBJ2-3 | TRBV5-1 | NA | TGCGCCAGCAGCTTGGGCAGCACAGATACGCAGTATTTT | CASSLGSTDTQYF
NA | TRBJ1-5 | TRBV30 | NA | TGTGCCTGGGGCCCTCAGCATAGCAATCAGCCCCAGCATTTT | CAWGPQHSNQPQHF
NA | TRBJ1-6 | TRBV7-8 | TRBD1 | TGTGCCAGCAGCGGACGGGACAGAACAAATTCACCCCTCCACTTT | CASSGRDRTNSPLHF
NA | TRBJ1-5 | TRBV30 | NA | TGTGCCTGGAGTGTAATCGGGAATAATCAGCCCCAGCATTTT | CAWSVIGNNQPQHF
NA | TRBJ2-1 | TRBV5-5 | NA | TGTGCCAGCAGCTTGGGAGGGACCGATGATGAGCAGTTCTTC | CASSLGGTDDEQFF
NA | TRBJ2-3 | TRBV27 | NA | TGTGCCAGCAGTTTACTTCACTCAGAAGATACGCAGTATTTT | CASSLLHSEDTQYF
NA | TRBJ1-1 | TRBV2 | TRBD1 | TGTGCCAGCAGTAATAGCAGGGGGCCGGGGACTGAAGCTTTCTTT | CASSNSRGPGTEAFF
NA | TRBJ2-7 | TRBV30 | TRBD1 | TGTGCCTGGAGTCCCGGGACAGGGAACTACGAGCAGTACTTC | CAWSPGTGNYEQYF
NA | TRBJ1-1 | TRBV28 | TRBD1 | TGTGCCAGCAGGCCCCAGGGGGAGAACACTGAAGCTTTCTTT | CASRPQGENTEAFF
once | TRBJ1-5 | TRBV19 | NA | TGTGCTTCGGGAGGGAATTATCAGCCCCAGCATTTT | CASGGNYQPQHF
few | TRBJ1-5 | TRBV21-1 | NA | TGTGCCAGCAGCACGGACAGGCCCCAGCATTTT | CASSTDRPQHF
NA | TRBJ2-1 | TRBV19 | TRBD1 | TGTGCCAGCCGGACAGGAGTCCTCTCCAATGAGCAGTTCTTC | CASRTGVLSNEQFF
NA | TRBJ1-2 | TRBV5-6 | TRBD1 | TGTGCCAGCAGCTGGCCGGGACAGGGGGCTGGTGGCTACACCTTC | CASSWPGQGAGGYTF
NA | TRBJ1-5 | TRBV11-2 | NA | TGTGCCAGCAGCTTTGAGCAGGGAAGCAATCAGCCCCAGCATTTT | CASSFEQGSNQPQHF
NA | TRBJ2-7 | TRBV14 | NA | TGTGCCAGCAGCCAAGGGCCTACCGAGCAGTACTTC | CASSQGPTEQYF
NA | TRBJ2-5 | TRBV7-2 | TRBD1 | TGTGCCAGCAGTCGATCTCGACAGGGGGGACAAGAGACCCAGTACTTC | CASSRSRQGGQETQYF
NA | TRBJ2-2 | TRBV30 | NA | TGTGCCTGGAGTGTACGTCCGTTGGCGAACACCGGGGAGCTGTTTTTT | CAWSVRPLANTGELFF
NA | TRBJ2-1 | TRBV7-3 | TRBD2 | TGTGCCAGCAGCTTAGATGGGACTAACAACTACAATGAGCAGTTCTTC | CASSLDGTNNYNEQFF
NA | TRBJ2-1 | TRBV18 | NA | TGTGCCAGCTCCCCACCGGGGGACTGGAGCCACAATGAGCAGTTCTTC | CASSPPGDWSHNEQFF
NA | TRBJ2-3 | TRBV10-2 | TRBD1 | TGCGCCAGCAGGGAGACAGGGGGCTGGTCAGATACGCAGTATTTT | CASRETGGWSDTQYF
NA | TRBJ2-2 | TRBV9 | NA | TGTGCCAGCAGCGTAAATCAGGGCTACACCGGGGAGCTGTTTTTT | CASSVNQGYTGELFF
NA | TRBJ1-1 | TRBV6-1 | TRBD1 | TGTGCCAGCAGAGCTATGACAGGGGGCTTCGCTGAAGCTTTCTTT | CASRAMTGGFAEAFF
once | TRBJ1-1 | TRBV5-6 | NA | TGTGCCAGCAGCTTACCGACACCGAACACTGAAGCTTTCTTT | CASSLPTPNTEAFF
NA | TRBJ1-4 | TRBV19 | NA | TGTGCCAGTAGTGTACAGGGATTGGGGAATGAAAAACTGTTTTTT | CASSVQGLGNEKLFF
NA | TRBJ2-7 | TRBV6-6 | NA | TGTGCCAGCAGTGAGGGGCTTCCGATGAACGAGCAGTACTTC | CASSEGLPMNEQYF
NA | TRBJ2-7 | TRBV5-4 | NA | TGTGCCAGCAGCTTGGCGACCCAGTTGGGGGAGCAGTACTTC | CASSLATQLGEQYF
NA | TRBJ2-2 | TRBV25-1 | NA | TGTGCCAGCAGTAAACCGCAGGGGCCGAGCACCGGGGAGCTGTTTTTT | CASSKPQGPSTGELFF
NA | TRBJ2-1 | TRBV7-7 | NA | TGTGCCAGCAGCCTCGGGATCCTAGGGAATAATGAGCAGTTCTTC | CASSLGILGNNEQFF
NA | TRBJ1-2 | TRBV29-1 | NA | TGCAGCGTTGAAGATCAGGGACAAATTAGGTATGGCTACACCTTC | CSVEDQGQIRYGYTF
NA | TRBJ1-1 | TRBV7-9 | NA | TGTGCCAGCAGCTCCCTGGGTGGGGGTCGGGGGAACACTGAAGCTTTCTTT | CASSSLGGGRGNTEAFF
NA | TRBJ1-2 | TRBV19 | NA | TGTGCCAGTAGTGACAGTTTCTATGGCTACACCTTC | CASSDSFYGYTF
NA | TRBJ1-1 | TRBV7-2 | NA | TGTGCCAGCAGCTTAGCAGTAGGGAACACTGAAGCTTTCTTT | CASSLAVGNTEAFF
NA | TRBJ2-1 | TRBV10-3 | TRBD1 | TGTGCCATCAGTGGACAGGGAAGCAATGAGCAGTTCTTC | CAISGQGSNEQFF
NA | TRBJ2-3 | TRBV5-6 | NA | TGTGCCAGCAGCTTGGAGCGCACAGATACGCAGTATTTT | CASSLERTDTQYF
NA | TRBJ2-5 | TRBV19 | NA | TGTGCCAGCGCTACAGGGAGAGAGACCCAGTACTTC | CASATGRETQYF
NA | TRBJ1-5 | TRBV5-1 | NA | TGCGCCAGCAGCTACGAGGGCAATCAGCCCCAGCATTTT | CASSYEGNQPQHF